This entry features one T cell receptor beta chain sequence. Its specificity is unknown. CDR1 and CDR2 from the germline V gene are SGHRS and YFSETQ. This CDR3 comprises 16 residues. V lost 1 base, J lost 5 bases, and 18 bases lay in between. This record comes from a study of OX40 agonist ivuxolimab in advanced cancers. About the research overall: Ivuxolimab is a fully human IgG2 antibody that activates OX40 (CD134).

Overall study results and limits: Which antigen the expanded peripheral T cells recognized is unknown.

Here immunoSEQ multiplex PCR was the method, and the copy in TCRdb shows in-frame clones only, minus some. Counted here are 91,000 or so clones, approximately 94% occurring once; the ten biggest clones make up around 0.17%. The chain is built from TRBV5-1 and TRBJ2-5; D gene ambiguous. The receptor comes from an adult with an advanced solid tumor such as melanoma, head and neck, liver or kidney cancer. Sequenced here: CD4+ or CD8+ T cells sorted from blood, sampled in a trial of the OX40 agonist ivuxolimab. DNA of the CDR3: TGCGCCAGCAGCTTGTCGGCGGACGGAACTTCGGAGACCCAGTACTTC. Protein: CASSLSADGTSETQYF.